Listed below are T cell receptor beta chains from one sample, sequenced in a study of OX40 agonist ivuxolimab in advanced cancers. Sequencing was performed with immunoSEQ multiplex PCR; in TCRdb, only in-frame clones are kept and a portion is missing. This table holds 74,000 or so clones, more than 85% found once. The sample in question was CD4+ or CD8+ T cells sorted from blood, obtained in a trial of the OX40 agonist ivuxolimab. The receptors shown here come from an adult with an advanced solid tumor such as melanoma, head and neck, liver or kidney cancer. Both conserved end residues are part of each CDR3. A D gene is named only where the DNA matches it firmly. The size of a clone is reported for some rows only, either as once, few or many, or as a class for expanded clones.

V gene	J gene	D gene	clone size	CDR3 DNA	CDR3 protein
TRBV27	TRBJ2-7	TRBD2	once	TGTGCCAGCAGTGGGGGAAGGTTAGCGGGAGACTACGAGCAGTACTTC	CASSGGRLAGDYEQYF
TRBV6-1	TRBJ1-1	-	-	TGTGCCAGCAGTGAAACGAGGGTTTTTGGAACTGAAGCTTTCTTT	CASSETRVFGTEAFF
TRBV9	TRBJ1-6	-	-	TGTGCCAGCAGCGCTGGAGGGGAGCGATGGCCCCTCCACTTT	CASSAGGERWPLHF
TRBV7-2	TRBJ1-5	TRBD1	-	TGTGCCAGCAGCCCGACAGGGTGGAATCAGCCCCAGCATTTT	CASSPTGWNQPQHF
TRBV7-5	TRBJ2-1	-	-	TGTGCCAGAAGTCCCAGTCCGGGACTAGCGGGTCGGTCAGGGAATGAGCAGTTCTTC	CARSPSPGLAGRSGNEQFF
TRBV29-1	TRBJ1-1	-	-	TGCAGCGTTGATGTCGAACCCCCATACACTGAAGCTTTCTTT	CSVDVEPPYTEAFF
TRBV5-1	TRBJ2-7	TRBD1	-	TGCGCCAGCAGCCCTGGGACAGACCTCCCCGAGCAGTACTTC	CASSPGTDLPEQYF
TRBV6-5	TRBJ2-7	TRBD2	-	TGTGCCAGCAGTGCCAGGACTAGCCTTCGGGAGCAGTACTTC	CASSARTSLREQYF
TRBV7-9	TRBJ2-5	TRBD2	-	TGTGCCAGCAGCTTCCCCGGACTAGCGGGTGACGAGACCCAGTACTTC	CASSFPGLAGDETQYF
TRBV7-6	TRBJ1-1	-	-	TGTGCCAGCAGCTGGGAAACTAACACTGAAGCTTTCTTT	CASSWETNTEAFF
TRBV7-2	TRBJ2-1	TRBD2	-	TGTGCCAGCAGCCTACTAGCGGGAGGGGCGAATGAGCAGTTCTTC	CASSLLAGGANEQFF
TRBV12-2	TRBJ1-5	-	-	TGTGCAAGTCGCCTCCCAGGGTCGAATAGCAATCAGCCCCAGCATTTT	CASRLPGSNSNQPQHF
TRBV4-3	TRBJ2-1	-	-	TGCGCCAGCAGCCAAGATGGCAATGAGCAGTTCTTC	CASSQDGNEQFF
TRBV23-1	TRBJ2-3	-	-	TGCGCCAGCAGTCAACTGGATACGCAGTATTTT	CASSQLDTQYF
TRBV13	TRBJ2-7	-	-	TGTGCCAGCAGCTCTCTCGCGGGACTTACCTGGAACGAGCAGTACTTC	CASSSLAGLTWNEQYF
TRBV6-5	TRBJ2-7	-	once	TGTGCCACCGGCCTTGGACAGATCTACGAGCAGTACTTC	CATGLGQIYEQYF
TRBV7-9	TRBJ1-2	TRBD1	-	TGTGCCAGCAGCTCCACCGGGACAGGGTGGGGAAACTATGGCTACACCTTC	CASSSTGTGWGNYGYTF
TRBV7-9	TRBJ1-1	-	few	TGTGCCAGCAGCACAGGGAACACTGAAGCTTTCTTT	CASSTGNTEAFF
TRBV11-2	TRBJ2-5	TRBD2	-	TGTGCCAGCAGCTGGACTAGCGGCACTCAAGAGACCCAGTACTTC	CASSWTSGTQETQYF
TRBV4-1	TRBJ1-2	TRBD1	once	TGCGCCAGCAGCCTCGAAGAAAGCCAGGGGGCGGATGGCTACACCTTC	CASSLEESQGADGYTF
TRBV4-1	TRBJ1-1	-	-	TGCGCCAGCAGCCAAGGCGAGGGCTTGAACACTGAAGCTTTCTTT	CASSQGEGLNTEAFF
TRBV5-1	TRBJ1-1	-	-	TGCGCCAGCAGCTCCCGCCGGACCCATGGGGAGGCTGAAGCTTTCTTT	CASSSRRTHGEAEAFF
TRBV7-2	TRBJ2-7	-	once	TGTGCCAGCAGCTTAGGGAGTGGGGCATTCTACGAGCAGTACTTC	CASSLGSGAFYEQYF
TRBV7-9	TRBJ2-1	-	once	TGTGCCAGCAGCCTCCTCGGGGGACAGTCCTACAATGAGCAGTTCTTC	CASSLLGGQSYNEQFF
TRBV2	TRBJ2-2	TRBD2	-	TGTGCCAGCAGTGAAGCCGGACTAGCGGGGGGGCCGTGGACCGGGGAGCTGTTTTTT	CASSEAGLAGGPWTGELFF
TRBV19	TRBJ1-5	-	-	TGTGCCAGTAGTTCCCGAGAAGGGTTTGCCTATAGCAATCAGCCCCAGCATTTT	CASSSREGFAYSNQPQHF
TRBV6-1	TRBJ1-5	-	-	TGTGCCAGCAGTGAACAGGGCAGTCATCAGCCCCAGCATTTT	CASSEQGSHQPQHF
TRBV2	TRBJ2-3	TRBD2	-	TGTGCCAGCAGTGGTGAAGCGGGAGGGGCAGATACGCAGTATTTT	CASSGEAGGADTQYF
TRBV2	TRBJ2-7	-	-	TGTGCCAGCAGCGACCAGGGTGGGGGGCGAATAAACGAGCAGTACTTC	CASSDQGGGRINEQYF
TRBV29-1	TRBJ2-7	TRBD1	-	TGCAGCGTGAGTGACAGGGACTACGAGCAGTACTTC	CSVSDRDYEQYF
TRBV15	TRBJ2-7	-	-	TGTGCCACCAGCAGAGATTGTTTAGTCCTAGGGTGCGAGCAGTACTTC	CATSRDCLVLGCEQYF
TRBV5-6	TRBJ2-1	-	-	TGTGCCAGCAGCCCACAGGGCTACAACAATGAGCAGTTCTTC	CASSPQGYNNEQFF
TRBV14	TRBJ2-1	-	-	TGTGCCAGCAGCCAAGGTTACAATGAGCAGTTCTTC	CASSQGYNEQFF
TRBV6-1	TRBJ1-5	-	-	TGTGCCAGCAGTGATTGGTCTCAGCCCCAGCATTTT	CASSDWSQPQHF
TRBV7-8	TRBJ1-5	-	-	TGTGCCAGCAGCTCCCGAAATCTGAATAGCAATCAGCCCCAGCATTTT	CASSSRNLNSNQPQHF
TRBV5-1	TRBJ1-1	TRBD1	-	TGCGCCAGCAGCTGGGAATCGACAGGGAGAACTGAAGCTTTCTTT	CASSWESTGRTEAFF
TRBV6-5	TRBJ2-7	TRBD1	-	TGTGCCAGCATGCGGACAGGGAACTACGAGCAGTACTTC	CASMRTGNYEQYF
TRBV4-1	TRBJ2-7	-	-	TGCGCCAGCAGCCAAGATCGGGGTACCCGCTACGAGCAGTACTTC	CASSQDRGTRYEQYF
TRBV6-5	TRBJ1-1	-	-	TGTGCCAGCAGTTACAAATGGACGTCTGAAGCTTTCTTT	CASSYKWTSEAFF
TRBV7-2	TRBJ1-4	-	-	TGTGCCAGCAGCTTAGAGGCTGAGCCTGAAAAACTGTTTTTT	CASSLEAEPEKLFF
TRBV5-1	TRBJ2-7	TRBD1	-	TGCGCCAGCAGCCCCCTGGGGGACAGGGTAACCTACGAGCAGTACTTC	CASSPLGDRVTYEQYF
TRBV11-2	TRBJ2-1	-	-	TGTGCCAGCAGCTTATCGCGGGCTCAGTTCTTC	CASSLSRAQFF
TRBV7-9	TRBJ2-7	-	-	TGTGCCAGCAGCTTAGCGCATGGGAAAGACGAGCAGTACTTC	CASSLAHGKDEQYF
TRBV14	TRBJ1-1	TRBD1	-	TGTGCCAGCAGCCGCTTACAGGGGGACGGCACTGAAGCTTTCTTT	CASSRLQGDGTEAFF
TRBV29-1	TRBJ1-5	TRBD1	-	TGCAGCGTTATACAGGGGAGCCGCAATCAGCCCCAGCATTTT	CSVIQGSRNQPQHF
TRBV7-3	TRBJ2-5	-	-	TGTGCCAGCAGCCTCGACTTTGGGGAGACCCAGTACTTC	CASSLDFGETQYF
TRBV10-3	TRBJ1-4	TRBD1	-	TGTGCCATCAGTGAGTACAGAGCCGGGACAGGGGCCGGTAATGAAAAACTGTTTTTT	CAISEYRAGTGAGNEKLFF
TRBV11-1	TRBJ2-2	TRBD2	-	TGTGCCAGCAGCGTCACTAGCGCCGGGGAGCTGTTTTTT	CASSVTSAGELFF
TRBV5-1	TRBJ2-3	TRBD2	-	TGCGCCAGCAGCTTGGTGTGGGAGGGCCTGGATGCAGATACGCAGTATTTT	CASSLVWEGLDADTQYF
TRBV28	TRBJ2-7	TRBD2	-	TGTGCCAGCAGTTTGGGAGCGGGACCCTACGAGCAGTACTTC	CASSLGAGPYEQYF
TRBV18	TRBJ2-7	-	-	TGTGCCAGCTCACCTCGGGTTCGGGACGGCTCCTACGAGCAGTACTTC	CASSPRVRDGSYEQYF
TRBV7-8	TRBJ2-5	TRBD2	-	TGTGCCAGCAGCTTACGGGCGGGAGTACGGGAGACCCAGTACTTC	CASSLRAGVRETQYF
TRBV5-4	TRBJ1-6	TRBD1	-	TGTGCCAGCAGCCCTCCAGGGGGTAGTAATTCACCCCTCCACTTT	CASSPPGGSNSPLHF
TRBV30	TRBJ1-3	TRBD1	-	TGTGCCTGGGATATCGGGACAGGGTCTGGAAACACCATATATTTT	CAWDIGTGSGNTIYF